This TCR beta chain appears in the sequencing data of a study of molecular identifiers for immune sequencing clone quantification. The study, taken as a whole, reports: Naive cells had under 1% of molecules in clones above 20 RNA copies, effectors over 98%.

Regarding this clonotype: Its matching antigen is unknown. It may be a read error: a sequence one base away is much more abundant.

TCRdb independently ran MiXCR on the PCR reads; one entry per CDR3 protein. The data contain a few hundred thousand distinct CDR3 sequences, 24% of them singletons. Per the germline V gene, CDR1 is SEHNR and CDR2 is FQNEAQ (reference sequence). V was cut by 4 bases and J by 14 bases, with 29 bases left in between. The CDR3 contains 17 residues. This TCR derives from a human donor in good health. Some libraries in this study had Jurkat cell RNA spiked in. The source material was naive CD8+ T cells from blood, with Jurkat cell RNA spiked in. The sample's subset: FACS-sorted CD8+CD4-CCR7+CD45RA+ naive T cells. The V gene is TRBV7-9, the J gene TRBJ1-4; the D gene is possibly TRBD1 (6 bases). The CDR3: CASSSDRVHGASRGLFF. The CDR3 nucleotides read TGTGCCAGCAGCTCGGACAGAGTTCACGGCGCCTCAAGGGGGCTGTTTTTT. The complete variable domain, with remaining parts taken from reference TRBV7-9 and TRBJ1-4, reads DTGVSQNPRHKITKRGQNVTFRCDPISEHNRLYWYRQTLGQGPEFLTYFQNEAQLEKSRLLSDRFSAERPKGSFSTLEIQRTEQGDSAMYLCASSSDRVHGASRGLFFGSGTQLSVL.